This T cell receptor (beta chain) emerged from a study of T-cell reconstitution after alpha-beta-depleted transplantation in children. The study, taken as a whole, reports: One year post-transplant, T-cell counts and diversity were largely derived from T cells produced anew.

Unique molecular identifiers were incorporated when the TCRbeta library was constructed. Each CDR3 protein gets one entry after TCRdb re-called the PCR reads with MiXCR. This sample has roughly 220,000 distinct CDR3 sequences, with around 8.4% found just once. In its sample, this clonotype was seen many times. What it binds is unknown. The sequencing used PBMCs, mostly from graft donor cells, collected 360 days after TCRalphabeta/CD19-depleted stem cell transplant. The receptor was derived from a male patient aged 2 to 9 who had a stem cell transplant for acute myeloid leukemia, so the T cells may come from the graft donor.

Written as DNA, the CDR3 is TGTGCCACCAGTGACCCGACTAGCGGGGGGGGAAGACAGTTCTTC. It encodes CATSDPTSGGGRQFF. The V call is TRBV24-1, the J call TRBJ2-1; 14 nucleotides line up with TRBD2. Germline V CDR1 and CDR2: KGHDR, SFDVKD. The CDR3 sequence is 15 residues long. J gave up 13 bases and V 4 bases, and 8 bases lay outside the gene matches.